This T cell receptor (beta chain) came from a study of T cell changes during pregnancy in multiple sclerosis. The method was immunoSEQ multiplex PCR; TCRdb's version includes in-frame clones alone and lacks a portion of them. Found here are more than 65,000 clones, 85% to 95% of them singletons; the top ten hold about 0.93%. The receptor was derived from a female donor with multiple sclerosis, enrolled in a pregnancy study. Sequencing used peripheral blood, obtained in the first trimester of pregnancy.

CDR3 sequence reads: CASSQETGEGYGYTF. The CDR3 DNA reads as TGCGCCAGCAGCCAAGAGACAGGGGAAGGGTATGGCTACACCTTC. This chain links TRBV4-3 with TRBJ1-2; 8 bases are shared with TRBD1. Losses at the gene ends were 0 bases for V and 5 bases for J; bases not matched to a gene: 5. CDR1 and CDR2 (germline): LGHNA, YSLEER. The CDR3 loop spans 15 amino acids.